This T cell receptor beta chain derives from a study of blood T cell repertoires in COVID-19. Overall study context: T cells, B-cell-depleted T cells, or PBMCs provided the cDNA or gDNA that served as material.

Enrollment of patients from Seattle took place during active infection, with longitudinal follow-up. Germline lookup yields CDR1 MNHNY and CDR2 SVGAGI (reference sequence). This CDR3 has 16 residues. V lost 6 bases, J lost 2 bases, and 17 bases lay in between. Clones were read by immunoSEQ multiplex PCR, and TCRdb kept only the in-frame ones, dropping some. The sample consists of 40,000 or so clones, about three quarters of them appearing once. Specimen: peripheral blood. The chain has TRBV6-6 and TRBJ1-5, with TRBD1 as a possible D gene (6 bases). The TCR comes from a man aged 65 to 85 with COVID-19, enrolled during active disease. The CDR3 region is CASSVSPGQGNQPQHF. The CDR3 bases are TGTGCCAGCAGCGTTAGTCCGGGACAAGGCAATCAGCCCCAGCATTTT.